This T cell receptor (beta chain) was sequenced for a study of blood T cell repertoires in COVID-19. Repertoires were generated with immunoSEQ multiplex PCR, while TCRdb's copy carries only in-frame clones and drops some. The table records fewer than 500,000 clones, around 89% of them present only once. This clone is a singleton in its sample. V was clipped by 7 bases and J by 1 base, with 8 bases between them. The CDR3 contains 11 residues. CDR1 and CDR2 (germline): DFQATT, SNEGSKA (reference sequence). The chain employs TRBV20-1 and TRBJ2-7; D not certain. The receptor was derived from a woman in her thirties with acute or convalescent COVID-19. The sample taken for sequencing was peripheral blood. In DNA form, the CDR3 reads TGCAGTGGAATAGAATCCTACGAGCAGTACTTC. Its translation: CSGIESYEQYF.